The subject of this entry is one TCR beta chain. This entry comes from a study of blood T cell repertoires in COVID-19. Data came from immunoSEQ multiplex PCR; TCRdb stores just in-frame clones and leaves some out. The sample consists of approximately 12,000 clones, 75% to 85% of them appearing once. The TCR was taken from a woman aged 60 to 75 with acute or convalescent COVID-19. Sequenced: peripheral blood.

The CDR3 bases are TGCGCCAGCAGCCAAGCTTCCGGGACAGGGGGCCGGGGGACCCAGTACTTC. It translates to CASSQASGTGGRGTQYF. The rearrangement joins TRBV4-1 to TRBJ2-5; 12 bases align to TRBD1. From germline, CDR1 is MGHRA and CDR2 YSYEKL. Trimming at V came to 1 base and at J to 7 bases, leaving 10 bases not matched to a gene. The CDR3 has 17 amino acids.